Listed here are 30 T cell receptor beta chains from one sample, sequenced in a study of blood T cell repertoires in COVID-19. The protocol was immunoSEQ multiplex PCR, while the TCRdb copy is restricted to in-frame clones and leaves out a portion. The data show more than 200,000 clones, with 86% seen just once and roughly 10% held by the top ten. The specimen sequenced was peripheral blood. Receptors originate from a woman between 50 and 59 years old with COVID-19, enrolled during active disease.

The chain employs TRBV5-1 and TRBJ1-2; D is uncertain. From germline, CDR1 is SGHRS and CDR2 YFSETQ. The V end was cut by 0 bases, the J end by 8 bases, with 11 bases between. This CDR3 spans 13 amino acids. Here the CDR3 DNA reads TGCGCCAGCAGCTTGGTCCGGGAGGGCGGCTACACCTTC. It encodes CASSLVREGGYTF. Using reference TRBV5-1 and TRBJ1-2 for the parts outside the CDR3, the full variable domain is KAGVTQTPRYLIKTRGQQVTLSCSPISGHRSVSWYQQTPGQGLQFLFEYFSETQRNKGNFPGRFSGRQFSNSRSEMNVSTLELGDSALYLCASSLVREGGYTFGSGTRLTVV.

The chain joins TRBV5-4 to TRBJ2-5, with D possibly being TRBD2 (6 bases). Germline loops: CDR1 SGHNT, CDR2 YYREEE (reference sequence). The CDR3 has 16 residues. V lost 9 bases and J lost 5, with 26 bases in between. In DNA form, the CDR3 reads TGTGCCACTCACCCTGAACTAGCTGGATTTGATGAGACCCAGTACTTC. Translated, it gives CATHPELAGFDETQYF.

The chain employs TRBV2 and TRBJ2-3, with 12 positions matching TRBD1. This CDR3 has 15 residues. Trimming removed 4 bases from V and 1 base from J; junction bases left unmatched: 0. The V gene's germline CDR1 is SNHLY and CDR2 FYNNEI. The CDR3 DNA is TGTGCCAGCAGTGGGGACAGGGGGCGCACAGATACGCAGTATTTT. Translated, it gives CASSGDRGRTDTQYF.

The rearrangement uses TRBV11-2 and TRBJ1-4; TRBD1 might be the D (5 bases). This CDR3 has 15 residues. Trimming cost V 2 bases and J 8 bases, with 15 bases left between them. Germline V gives CDR1 SGHAT, CDR2 FQNNGV. In nucleotides, the CDR3 is TGTGCCAGCAGCTTACGCGTGCGGGACCGCGAAAAACTGTTTTTT. Translating it yields CASSLRVRDREKLFF. Based on the CDR3 plus reference TRBV11-2 and TRBJ1-4, the full variable domain is EAGVAQSPRYKIIEKRQSVAFWCNPISGHATLYWYQQILGQGPKLLIQFQNNGVVDDSQLPKDRFSAERLKGVDSTLKIQPAKLEDSAVYLCASSLRVRDREKLFFGSGTQLSVL.

The chain recombines TRBV7-8 with TRBJ2-7; maybe TRBD1 (5 bases). V was trimmed by 5 bases and J by 2 bases, leaving 16 bases between them. CDR1 is SGHVS, CDR2 FQNEAQ, per germline. The CDR3 is 15 residues long. The CDR3 DNA sequence: TGTGCCAGCAGCGGCGCCCCCCAGGGTCCCTACGAGCAGTACTTC. It yields the protein CASSGAPQGPYEQYF.

This clone has only one observation. This chain joins TRBV4-1 and TRBJ2-3; D not certain. This CDR3 comprises 15 residues. V was cut by 4 bases and J by 6 bases, with 17 bases left in between. Germline lookup yields CDR1 MGHRA and CDR2 YSYEKL. The CDR3 protein is CASSPSMRSGDTQYF. The CDR3 DNA reads as TGCGCCAGCAGCCCCTCTATGCGTTCCGGGGATACGCAGTATTTT.

The chain links TRBV10-3 to TRBJ2-5, with 14 bases fitting TRBD2. Germline V gene sequence: CDR1 ENHRY, CDR2 SYGVKD. There are 14 residues in the CDR3. V lost 10 bases to trimming and J lost 4 bases; unmatched junction nucleotides: 5. The CDR3 bases are TGTGCCACCCGGACTAGCGGGGGGCCAGAGACCCAGTACTTC. It is translated as CATRTSGGPETQYF.

The chain is built from TRBV7-2 and TRBJ1-2, with 8 bases fitting TRBD1. J gave up 6 bases and V 5 bases, and 11 bases lay outside the gene matches. CDR1 SGHTA and CDR2 FQGNSA come from the germline V gene. The CDR3 is made up of 15 amino acids. DNA of the CDR3: TGTGCCAGCAGCCCAAGGACAGGGTGGTCCCATGGCTACACCTTC. Its protein is CASSPRTGWSHGYTF.

This chain links TRBV27 with TRBJ1-6, with D hard to call. Per the germline V gene, CDR1 is MNHEY and CDR2 is SMNVEV (reference sequence). CDR3 length: 17 amino acids. Deletions cut 3 bases from V and 4 bases from J, with 16 bases between. DNA of the CDR3: TGTGCCAGCAGTTTCACCAGGATAGATCCTTATAATTCACCCCTCCACTTT. Translated: CASSFTRIDPYNSPLHF.

This clone was counted once. V gene TRBV6-2 or TRBV6-3 combines with J gene TRBJ2-7, with D possibly matching TRBD2 (6 bases). The CDR3 covers 15 residues. Trimming shortened V by 0 bases and J by 5 bases, and 14 bases separated the two germline ends. The germline CDR1 and CDR2 sequences are MNHEY and SVGEGT. The CDR3: CASSYSRLGRHEQYF. CDR3 coding DNA: TGTGCCAGCAGTTACTCGAGATTGGGGAGGCACGAGCAGTACTTC.

The chain recombines TRBV28 with TRBJ1-5, with D perhaps TRBD1 (6 bases). Germline V gene lookup returns CDR1 MDHEN and CDR2 SYDVKM. The germline V and J ends were trimmed by 2 bases and 3 bases, with 17 bases remaining between them. The CDR3 has 17 amino acids. The CDR3 spells CASSLRDTTFFNQPQHF. The CDR3 DNA follows: TGTGCCAGCAGTTTACGGGACACTACCTTCTTCAATCAGCCCCAGCATTTT.

The rearrangement uses TRBV19 and TRBJ2-7, with a tentative D call TRBD1 (5 bases). This CDR3 region has 14 residues. Looked up from germline, CDR1 is LNHDA and CDR2 is SQIVND (reference sequence). Trimming shortened V by 5 bases and J by 3 bases, and 14 bases separated the two germline ends. The CDR3 is CASSRSTVYYEQYF. The DNA for the CDR3 is TGTGCCAGTAGTCGATCGACAGTCTACTACGAGCAGTACTTC.

The chain carries TRBV10-1 and TRBJ1-1; D is perhaps TRBD1 (6 bases). The CDR3 covers 14 residues. CDR1 WNHNN and CDR2 SYGVQD come from the germline V gene (reference sequence). V dropped 4 bases and J dropped 5 bases, with 14 bases sitting between them. The CDR3 DNA reads as TGCGCCAGCAGTGTTACAGGGCGTCGGACTGAAGCTTTCTTT. It yields the protein CASSVTGRRTEAFF.

The V call is TRBV10-3, the J call TRBJ2-2, with D perhaps TRBD2 (6 bases). Germline CDR1 and CDR2: ENHRY and SYGVKD. CDR3 length equals 14 residues. V dropped 2 bases and J dropped 6 bases, with 10 bases sitting between them. The CDR3 region has the DNA TGTGCCATCAGTGAGACGGGACTGCCCGGGGAGCTGTTTTTT. Residues: CAISETGLPGELFF.

On this clone: Other nucleotide sequences in the sample specify the same CDR3. This chain links TRBV18 with TRBJ2-2, with D hard to call. With 2 bases removed from V and 4 bases from J, the gap between germline ends came to 5 bases. Germline CDR1 reads KGHSH; CDR2 reads LQKENI. This CDR3 region has 13 residues. The CDR3 sequence: CASSPTSTGELFF. In DNA, the CDR3 is TGTGCCAGCTCACCAACCAGCACCGGGGAGCTGTTTTTT.

The chain uses TRBV5-1 and TRBJ2-1; TRBD1 matches 10 bases. The germline V gene has CDR1 SGHRS and CDR2 YFSETQ. This CDR3 is built from 16 residues. V was clipped by 0 bases and J by 5 bases; unmatched bases: 5. The CDR3 DNA sequence: TGCGCCAGCAGCTTGGCAAGGGACAGGGGAGACAATGAGCAGTTCTTC. Translated, it gives CASSLARDRGDNEQFF.

The CDR3 is CATATGSGGNQPQHF. CDR3 DNA sequence: TGTGCCACCGCAACAGGGTCCGGCGGCAATCAGCCCCAGCATTTT. The chain combines TRBV19 with TRBJ1-5, with TRBD1 as a possible D gene (6 bases). CDR1 and CDR2 (germline): LNHDA, SQIVND (reference sequence). V was shortened by 10 bases and J by 2 bases, with 18 bases between the two germline ends. This CDR3 region has 15 residues. Drawing the rest from reference TRBV19 and TRBJ1-5, the complete variable domain is DGGITQSPKYLFRKEGQNVTLSCEQNLNHDAMYWYRQDPGQGLRLIYYSQIVNDFQKGDIAEGYSVSREKKESFPLTVTSAQKNPTAFYLCATATGSGGNQPQHFGDGTRLSIL.

In this sample, this clone turned up once. The chain is built from TRBV3-1 (or the pseudogene TRBV3-2) and TRBJ1-1, with a weak D call TRBD1 (5 bases). V was trimmed by 1 base and J by 1 base, leaving 10 bases between them. Germline lookup yields CDR1 LGHDT and CDR2 YNNKEL (reference sequence). The CDR3 extends over 15 amino acids. This CDR3 reads CASSQVTQENTEAFF. The CDR3 coding sequence is TGTGCCAGCAGCCAAGTCACACAGGAGAACACTGAAGCTTTCTTT.

The chain uses TRBV7-3 and TRBJ2-1; D uncertain. The V end was cut by 5 bases, the J end by 8 bases, with 19 bases between. Germline values: CDR1 SGHTA, CDR2 FQGTGA. The CDR3 covers 15 residues. This CDR3 reads CASSPQNPEDDEQFF. The CDR3 DNA reads TGTGCCAGCAGCCCTCAGAATCCCGAAGATGATGAGCAGTTCTTC.

The chain uses TRBV11-2 and TRBJ1-4; D not certain. Germline V gives CDR1 SGHAT, CDR2 FQNNGV. This CDR3 comprises 14 residues. The V end lost 5 bases, the J end lost 2 bases, and 9 bases lay between the germline ends. CDR3 coding DNA: TGTGCCAGCAGCACATCCTGGACTAATGAAAAACTGTTTTTT. It codes for CASSTSWTNEKLFF.

The chain joins TRBV19 to TRBJ2-2; no clear D gene. This CDR3 spans 15 amino acids. V was shortened by 5 bases and J by 7 bases, with 17 bases between the two germline ends. Germline V gene data show CDR1 as LNHDA and CDR2 as SQIVND (reference sequence). The CDR3 nucleotides read TGTGCCAGTAGTTTAGGGCCAGGAAGTCACGGGGAGCTGTTTTTT. It translates to CASSLGPGSHGELFF. The entire variable domain, with the rest obtained from reference TRBV19 and TRBJ2-2, is as follows: DGGITQSPKYLFRKEGQNVTLSCEQNLNHDAMYWYRQDPGQGLRLIYYSQIVNDFQKGDIAEGYSVSREKKESFPLTVTSAQKNPTAFYLCASSLGPGSHGELFFGEGSRLTVL.

CDR3 bases: TGTGCCAGCAGCGTCGCACTGACAGGGGGAGGCTACACCTTC. Its translation: CASSVALTGGGYTF. The rearrangement uses TRBV9 and TRBJ1-2, with 9 bases aligning to TRBD1. The CDR3 extends over 14 amino acids. Germline V CDR1 and CDR2: SGDLS, YYNGEE. J gave up 8 bases and V 2 bases, and 7 bases lay outside the gene matches.

This clone was picked up one time. J is TRBJ2-6 and V is TRBV10-3, with TRBD1 matching over 7 bases. CDR3 length equals 17 residues. The junction had 6 bases not matched to a gene; V was cut back by 4 bases and J by 0 bases. Germline V gene sequence: CDR1 ENHRY, CDR2 SYGVKD. CDR3: CAISVWDRFSGANVLTF. The DNA of the CDR3 is TGTGCCATCAGTGTTTGGGACAGATTCTCTGGGGCCAACGTCCTGACTTTC.

Only a few counts were recorded for this clone. CDR3 region: CASSLEQSLGWNTEAFF. The CDR3 DNA reads as TGTGCCAGCAGCTTAGAACAGAGCCTCGGTTGGAACACTGAAGCTTTCTTT. The gene calls are TRBV11-3 and TRBJ1-1; no clear D. Trimming left V 0 bases short and J 1 base short, with 15 bases between. CDR1 SGHNT and CDR2 YENEEA come from the germline V gene. The CDR3 contains 17 residues.

The chain has TRBV27 and TRBJ2-7; no clear D gene. The V and J ends lost 5 bases and 3 bases respectively, with 11 bases between them. The CDR3 runs 13 residues. Per germline, CDR1 MNHEY and CDR2 SMNVEV (reference sequence). CDR3 residues: CASSPTVNYEQYV. The DNA of the CDR3 is TGTGCCAGCAGTCCTACTGTGAACTACGAGCAGTACGTC.

This chain uses TRBV24-1 with TRBJ2-3; 7 bases match TRBD2. The CDR3 is made up of 17 amino acids. CDR1 is KGHDR, CDR2 SFDVKD, per germline. The V and J ends lost 4 bases and 4 bases, in that order; junction bases with no gene match: 13. DNA of the CDR3: TGTGCCACCAGTGAAGCCCCCTTAACTAGCGCTGCAGATACGCAGTATTTT. Its protein is CATSEAPLTSAADTQYF.

The chain has TRBV11-2 and TRBJ2-7; weak D call: TRBD1 (6 bases). The germline V gene encodes CDR1 SGHAT and CDR2 FQNNGV. V was pared by 5 bases and J by 6 bases, with 23 bases between. The CDR3 consists of 16 residues. The DNA of the CDR3 is TGTGCCAGCAGCAAGGGTCTCGGGACAAAGAGGAGCGAGCAGTACTTC. This gives the protein CASSKGLGTKRSEQYF. Filled out from reference TRBV11-2 and TRBJ2-7, the complete variable domain reads EAGVAQSPRYKIIEKRQSVAFWCNPISGHATLYWYQQILGQGPKLLIQFQNNGVVDDSQLPKDRFSAERLKGVDSTLKIQPAKLEDSAVYLCASSKGLGTKRSEQYFGPGTRLTVT.

This rearrangement joins TRBV7-2 to TRBJ2-3; possible D gene TRBD1, 8 bases. There are 15 residues in the CDR3. V lost 5 bases to trimming and J lost 7 bases, with 19 bases between them. Germline V gene lookup returns CDR1 SGHTA and CDR2 FQGNSA. The DNA for the CDR3 is TGTGCCAGCAGCCGGACAGGGACTATCGACTATACGCAGTATTTT. It specifies CASSRTGTIDYTQYF.

The chain has TRBV9 and TRBJ2-2, with TRBD2 identical over 12 bases. Germline V gene lookup returns CDR1 SGDLS and CDR2 YYNGEE. The trim removed 4 bases at V and 3 bases at J, leaving 4 bases unmatched. The CDR3 is made up of 16 amino acids. Here the CDR3 reads CASSTWTSGDTGELFF. CDR3 bases: TGTGCCAGCAGCACCTGGACTAGCGGGGACACCGGGGAGCTGTTTTTT.

This clone has just one count. The chain combines TRBV7-8 with TRBJ1-5, with a weak D call TRBD1 (6 bases). The germline CDR1 and CDR2 sequences are SGHVS and FQNEAQ. CDR3 length: 16 residues. V lost 3 bases, J lost 2 bases, and 14 bases lay in between. In DNA form, the CDR3 reads TGTGCCAGCAGCTTGGGGCAGGGGTGGGGCAATCAGCCCCAGCATTTT. Protein: CASSLGQGWGNQPQHF.